This T cell receptor (beta chain) was profiled in a study of blood T cell repertoires in COVID-19. Study-level background: There were acute and convalescent COVID-19 samples, and they came from the United States, Italy and Spain. T cells, B-cell-depleted T cells, or PBMCs supplied cDNA or gDNA.

Per the original data handling: The assay estimated nucleated cells by amplifying reference gene primers. The method was immunoSEQ multiplex PCR; TCRdb's version includes in-frame clones alone and lacks a portion of them. From that table come the V and J calls and clone size; the DNA was used to work out D and trimming. The sample consists of about 210,000 clones, more than 70% of them appearing once. This CDR3 is built from 15 residues. Germline V gene lookup returns CDR1 SGDLS and CDR2 YYNGEE. The trim removed 0 bases at V and 7 bases at J, leaving 9 bases unmatched. Sequences were obtained from peripheral blood. The source of this sequence is a human donor in a cohort sampled during active COVID-19. The genes are TRBV9 and TRBJ1-2; 7 bases align to TRBD1. In nucleotides, the CDR3 is TGTGCCAGCAGCGTAGAACCCTGGACAGGAAGTGGCTACACCTTC. Translating it yields CASSVEPWTGSGYTF.